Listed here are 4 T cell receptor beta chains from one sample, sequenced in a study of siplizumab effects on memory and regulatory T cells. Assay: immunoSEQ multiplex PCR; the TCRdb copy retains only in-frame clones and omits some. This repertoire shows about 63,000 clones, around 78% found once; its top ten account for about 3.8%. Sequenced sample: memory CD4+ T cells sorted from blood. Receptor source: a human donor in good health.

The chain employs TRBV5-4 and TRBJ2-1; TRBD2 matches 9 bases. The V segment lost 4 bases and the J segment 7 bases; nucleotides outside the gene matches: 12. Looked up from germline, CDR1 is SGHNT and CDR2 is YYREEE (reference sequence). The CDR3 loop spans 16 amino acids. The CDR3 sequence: CASSHVKTSGSNEQFF. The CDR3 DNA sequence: TGTGCCAGCAGCCATGTTAAGACTAGCGGAAGTAATGAGCAGTTCTTC.

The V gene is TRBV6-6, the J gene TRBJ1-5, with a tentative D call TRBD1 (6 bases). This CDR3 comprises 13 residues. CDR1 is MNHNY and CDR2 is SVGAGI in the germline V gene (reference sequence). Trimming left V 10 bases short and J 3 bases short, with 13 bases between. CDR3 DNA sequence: TGTGCCACCAACAGGGATTACAATCAGCCCCAGCATTTT. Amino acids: CATNRDYNQPQHF.

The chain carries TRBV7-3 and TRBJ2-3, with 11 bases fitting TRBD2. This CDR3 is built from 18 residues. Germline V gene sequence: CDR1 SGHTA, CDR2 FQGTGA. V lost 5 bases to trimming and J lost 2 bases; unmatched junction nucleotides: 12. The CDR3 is CASSPRPLAGGYTDTQYF. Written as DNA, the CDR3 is TGTGCCAGCAGCCCTAGGCCGCTAGCGGGAGGTTACACAGATACGCAGTATTTT.

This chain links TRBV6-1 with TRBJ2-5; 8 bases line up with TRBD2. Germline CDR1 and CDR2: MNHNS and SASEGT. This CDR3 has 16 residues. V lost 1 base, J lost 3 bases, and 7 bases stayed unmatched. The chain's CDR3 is CASSEVPGGGKETQYF. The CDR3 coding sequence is TGTGCCAGCAGTGAAGTGCCGGGCGGGGGGAAAGAGACCCAGTACTTC.